The 11 T cell receptor beta chains in this list originate from one sample, sequenced in a study of T-cell reconstitution after alpha-beta-depleted transplantation in children. Researchers prepared the TCRbeta library using unique molecular identifiers, the study reports. TCRdb ran MiXCR on the PCR reads and lists one entry per CDR3 protein. There are about 980,000 distinct CDR3 sequences in the sample; roughly 29% occur only once, and about 28% lies in the top ten. Sequenced material: PBMCs, mostly from graft donor cells, taken 360 days after TCRalphabeta/CD19-depleted stem cell transplant. These receptors were taken from a boy under three years old who had a stem cell transplant for SCID, so the T cells may come from the graft donor.

This clonotype showed up just a few times. The chain employs TRBV2 and TRBJ2-1, with TRBD2 matching over 8 bases. Trimming removed 6 bases from V and 7 bases from J; junction bases left unmatched: 11. Germline V gene sequence: CDR1 SNHLY, CDR2 FYNNEI. The length of the CDR3 is 15 residues. The CDR3 spells CASRMEGLGANEQFF. CDR3 DNA sequence: TGTGCCAGCAGGATGGAGGGACTAGGGGCTAATGAGCAGTTCTTC.

The chain recombines TRBV18 with TRBJ2-7; the D gene is possibly TRBD2 (6 bases). This CDR3 has 14 residues. With 1 base removed from V and 1 base from J, the gap between germline ends came to 8 bases. Looked up from germline, CDR1 is KGHSH and CDR2 is LQKENI. CDR3 coding DNA: TGTGCCAGCTCACCACGGAGGGTTTCCTACGAGCAGTACTTC. Protein product: CASSPRRVSYEQYF.

This clonotype occurred a few times. This chain connects TRBV5-1 to TRBJ1-3, with D hard to call. The CDR3 sequence is 18 residues long. Trimming stripped 0 bases from V and 3 bases from J, with 19 bases between. Looked up from germline, CDR1 is SGHRS and CDR2 is YFSETQ. The CDR3 DNA sequence: TGCGCCAGCAGCTTGGCCTCCCGGACGCCAAGACGTGGAAACACCATATATTTT. It translates to CASSLASRTPRRGNTIYF.

The V gene is TRBV4-2, the J gene TRBJ2-1; 10 bases line up with TRBD2. The CDR3 contains 15 residues. CDR1 is LGHNA and CDR2 is YNFKEQ in the germline V gene. V dropped 0 bases and J dropped 7; count of bases not matched to a gene: 3. This CDR3 reads CASSQESGGANEQFF. DNA of the CDR3: TGTGCCAGCAGCCAAGAGAGCGGGGGGGCTAATGAGCAGTTCTTC.

The gene calls are TRBV5-1 and TRBJ2-2, with D perhaps assigned TRBD1 or TRBD2 (5 bases each). With 4 bases removed from V and 5 bases from J, the gap between germline ends came to 18 bases. CDR1 and CDR2 (germline): SGHRS, YFSETQ. The CDR3 contains 16 residues. CDR3 protein: CASSAFTGDRTGELFF. The CDR3 DNA reads TGCGCCAGCAGCGCCTTCACCGGGGACCGGACCGGGGAGCTGTTTTTT.

This clonotype was seen more than once but under ten times. The rearrangement links TRBV2 to TRBJ2-2; D is possibly TRBD1 or TRBD2 (5 bases each). Germline loops: CDR1 SNHLY, CDR2 FYNNEI. The CDR3 totals 16 residues. V lost 6 bases and J lost 3, with 17 bases in between. The CDR3 DNA is TGTGCCAGCAGCCGGTGGGGCGCGCGGGACACCGGGGAGCTGTTTTTT. Translation: CASSRWGARDTGELFF.

CDR3 bases: TGCAGCGTTTGGCTAGCGGGGGGCACAGATACGCAGTATTTT. Translating it yields CSVWLAGGTDTQYF. The chain has TRBV29-1 and TRBJ2-3; 10 nucleotides align to TRBD2. CDR1 is SQVTM and CDR2 is ANQGSEA in the germline V gene. V gave up 5 bases and J gave up 1 base; unmatched junction bases: 3. There are 14 residues in the CDR3.

This chain uses TRBV7-2 with TRBJ2-7; weak D call: TRBD2 (5 bases). CDR3 length: 14 amino acids. Germline assignment: CDR1 SGHTA and CDR2 FQGNSA. The ends were cut back, 5 bases at V and 3 bases at J, with 14 bases in the middle. The CDR3 here is CASSLRTAHYEQYF. In DNA form, the CDR3 reads TGTGCCAGCAGCCTCAGGACTGCTCACTACGAGCAGTACTTC. The full variable domain, rest sourced from reference TRBV7-2 and TRBJ2-7, is GAGVSQSPSNKVTEKGKDVELRCDPISGHTALYWYRQSLGQGLEFLIYFQGNSAPDKSGLPSDRFSAERTGGSVSTLTIQRTQQEDSAVYLCASSLRTAHYEQYFGPGTRLTVT.

The V gene is TRBV5-8, the J gene TRBJ2-7; D assignment may be TRBD1 or TRBD2 (5 bases each). The CDR3 is 17 amino acids. Trimming pared 0 bases from V and 4 bases from J, leaving 20 bases between. Germline values: CDR1 SGHTS, CDR2 YDEGEE. The CDR3, as DNA: TGTGCCAGCAGCTTGGCCACCTCTTCCGGGGCAATGTACGAGCAGTACTTC. Translating it yields CASSLATSSGAMYEQYF.

This clonotype was seen more than once but under ten times. This chain connects TRBV3-1 to TRBJ1-1; D is undetermined. CDR1 LGHDT and CDR2 YNNKEL come from the germline V gene (reference sequence). V was trimmed by 2 bases and J by 5 bases, leaving 15 bases between them. The CDR3 covers 15 residues. CDR3 bases: TGTGCCAGCAGCCAACCCCGGTGGCGAGGGACTGAAGCTTTCTTT. Encoded protein: CASSQPRWRGTEAFF. The whole variable domain, remainder taken from reference TRBV3-1 and TRBJ1-1, is DTAVSQTPKYLVTQMGNDKSIKCEQNLGHDTMYWYKQDSKKFLKIMFSYNNKELIINETVPNRFSPKSPDKAHLNLHINSLELGDSAVYFCASSQPRWRGTEAFFGQGTRLTVV.

This clonotype was found once. V gene TRBV19 combines with J gene TRBJ2-1; D perhaps matches TRBD2 (5 bases). The CDR3 length is 13 residues. The V gene's germline CDR1 is LNHDA and CDR2 SQIVND (reference sequence). The V and J ends lost 1 base and 9 bases respectively, with 10 bases between them. In DNA, the CDR3 is TGTGCCAGTAGTATAGGGGCGGCGGGTGAGCAGTTCTTC. Its protein is CASSIGAAGEQFF.